A single sample is the source of the 22 T cell receptor beta chains below, sequenced in a study of identical twins. MiXCR, applied by TCRdb to the 5' RACE reads, yields one record per CDR3 protein. The sample yields 600,000 to 700,000 distinct CDR3 sequences, over 20% seen once. This sample also appeared in a second study, on T cells expressing NK-cell markers.

The sample comprised PBMCs. These receptors were obtained from a young woman in good health.

This clonotype showed up just a few times. Here the CDR3 DNA reads TGTGCCAGCAGCGTAGCTAGCGGGTCCCCTACCTACGAGCAGTACTTC. This translates into CASSVASGSPTYEQYF. The chain recombines TRBV9 with TRBJ2-7, with TRBD2 identical over 8 bases. Germline V CDR1 and CDR2: SGDLS, YYNGEE. V gave up 0 bases and J gave up 2 bases; unmatched junction bases: 7. CDR3 length: 16 residues.

In this sample, this clonotype turned up many times. The genes are TRBV7-9 and TRBJ2-1; 12 nucleotides line up with TRBD2. This CDR3 contains 15 residues. The germline V gene encodes CDR1 SEHNR and CDR2 FQNEAQ (reference sequence). The junction had 14 bases not matched to a gene; V was cut back by 5 bases and J by 15 bases. The CDR3 spells CASSPAGLAGGFRFF. The CDR3 DNA reads as TGTGCCAGCAGCCCCGCGGGACTAGCGGGTGGATTTCGGTTCTTC.

Only a few counts were recorded for this clonotype. J is TRBJ1-5 and V is TRBV6-1, with TRBD1 identical over 7 bases. Trimming cost V 6 bases and J 1 base; bases outside gene matches: 9. The CDR3 is made up of 16 amino acids. The germline CDR1 and CDR2 sequences are MNHNS and SASEGT. CDR3 loop: CASSLKGAPSNQPQHF. The CDR3 nucleotides read TGTGCCAGCAGCCTCAAGGGGGCACCCAGCAATCAGCCCCAGCATTTT.

The V gene is TRBV18, the J gene TRBJ2-1; 10 nucleotides align to TRBD1. Germline CDR1 and CDR2: KGHSH and LQKENI. After removal of 3 bases from V and 1 base from J, the junction contained 3 bases not matched to a gene. CDR3 length equals 16 residues. The CDR3 loop reads CASSPRTGGSYNEQFF. The CDR3 DNA reads as TGTGCCAGCTCACCGAGGACAGGGGGATCCTACAATGAGCAGTTCTTC.

This clonotype was found a few times. The J gene is TRBJ2-3, the V gene TRBV20-1; 9 bases fit TRBD2. CDR1 and CDR2 (germline): DFQATT, SNEGSKA (reference sequence). V was clipped by 7 bases and J by 6 bases; unmatched bases: 5. The CDR3 spans 12 residues. The CDR3 is CSVAGAWDTQYF. The CDR3 DNA sequence: TGCAGTGTAGCGGGGGCCTGGGATACGCAGTATTTT.

This chain connects TRBV7-2 to TRBJ2-1; TRBD2 matches at 7 bases. After removal of 8 bases from V and 8 bases from J, the junction contained 3 bases not matched to a gene. This CDR3 has 11 residues. Germline assignment: CDR1 SGHTA and CDR2 FQGNSA. In DNA, the CDR3 is TGTGCCAGCGGGAGGGCCGATGAGCAGTTCTTC. It specifies CASGRADEQFF.

The chain carries TRBV19 and TRBJ1-5; tentatively, D is TRBD1 (6 bases). Deletions cut 7 bases from V and 0 bases from J, with 19 bases between. The CDR3 spans 17 residues. Germline V gene sequence: CDR1 LNHDA, CDR2 SQIVND (reference sequence). The DNA of the CDR3 is TGTGCCAGTACTCCCAGGACAGACCTGAATAGCAATCAGCCCCAGCATTTT. This codes for CASTPRTDLNSNQPQHF.

About this clonotype: This may stem from a read error, because a much larger clone lies one nucleotide away. The V call is TRBV11-3, the J call TRBJ2-5; 8 bases map to TRBD2. CDR1 is SGHNT and CDR2 is YENEEA in the germline V gene. V lost 4 bases to trimming and J lost 2 bases; unmatched junction nucleotides: 3. The CDR3 has 14 residues. DNA of the CDR3: TGTGCCAGCAGCTCTATAGCGGGGCAAGAGACCCAGTACTTC. Encoded protein: CASSSIAGQETQYF.

The gene calls are TRBV20-1 and TRBJ1-1; D ambiguous. Trimming took off 3 bases at V and 1 base at J, with 6 bases between the two ends. Germline lookup yields CDR1 DFQATT and CDR2 SNEGSKA (reference sequence). The CDR3 covers 12 residues. CDR3 protein: CSASNPNTEAFF. The CDR3 DNA reads as TGCAGTGCTAGTAATCCGAACACTGAAGCTTTCTTT.

This clonotype showed up just a few times. The V call is TRBV5-1, the J call TRBJ2-3; the match to TRBD1 covers 10 bases. The CDR3 loop spans 15 amino acids. Unmatched junction bases numbered 4, after V lost 0 bases and J lost 6 bases. Per the germline V gene, CDR1 is SGHRS and CDR2 is YFSETQ. CDR3 in DNA: TGCGCCAGCAGCTTGGCGACAGGGGGCGTGGATACGCAGTATTTT. This codes for CASSLATGGVDTQYF.

This clonotype was found a few times. V and J are TRBV7-2 and TRBJ2-7; D gene unclear. Germline CDR1 SGHTA, CDR2 FQGNSA. The CDR3 covers 15 residues. Trimming stripped 2 bases from V and 2 bases from J, with 13 bases between. The DNA for the CDR3 is TGTGCCAGCAGCTTATTGGACCAAGGCCCCTACGAGCAGTACTTC. Translating it yields CASSLLDQGPYEQYF.

This clonotype was recorded many times. The gene calls are TRBV27 and TRBJ2-3; D is perhaps TRBD2 (5 bases). Trimming pared 3 bases from V and 4 bases from J, leaving 11 bases between. Per germline, CDR1 MNHEY and CDR2 SMNVEV (reference sequence). The CDR3 runs to 14 residues. CDR3 in DNA: TGTGCCAGCAGTTTTAGGACCGGGGCAGATACGCAGTATTTT. Translation: CASSFRTGADTQYF.

This clonotype was seen just once. The V and J genes are TRBV29-1 and TRBJ2-1; D could derive from TRBD1 or TRBD2 (5 bases each). This CDR3 region has 11 residues. Trimming took 5 bases from V and 6 from J, leaving 8 bases between them. The germline V gene has CDR1 SQVTM and CDR2 ANQGSEA. The CDR3 here is CSVWDGNEQFF. Written as DNA, the CDR3 is TGCAGCGTTTGGGACGGCAATGAGCAGTTCTTC.

This clonotype was seen at least ten times. This chain uses TRBV21-1 with TRBJ2-7; the table calls TRBD2, which could not be checked here. TRBV21-1 is deemed a pseudogene. This CDR3 spans 14 amino acids. The DNA of the CDR3 is TGTGCCAGCAGCAGGGTCAGCGGAGCCTACGAGCAGTACTTC. Amino acids: CASSRVSGAYEQYF.

This sequence joins TRBV27 and TRBJ2-5, with D perhaps TRBD1 (6 bases). Trimming removed 5 bases at V and 2 bases at J, with 15 bases between. The CDR3 runs 15 residues. Looked up from germline, CDR1 is MNHEY and CDR2 is SMNVEV (reference sequence). The CDR3: CASSVNAGTQETQYF. CDR3 in DNA: TGTGCCAGCAGTGTCAATGCCGGGACACAAGAGACCCAGTACTTC.

This chain links TRBV25-1 with TRBJ2-1; D remains unclear. V was clipped by 0 bases and J by 0 bases, with 12 bases between them. The CDR3 extends over 17 amino acids. Germline CDR1 and CDR2: MGHDK and SYGVNS. The CDR3 region is CASSEYPSTSSYNEQFF. The CDR3 coding sequence is TGTGCCAGCAGTGAATATCCTTCTACGAGCTCCTACAATGAGCAGTTCTTC.

A word on this clonotype: At one of its ends the junction is not consistent with the germline gene, which may arise from a read error. This chain links TRBV7-9 with TRBJ1-1; 7 positions match TRBD1. Germline V lookup: CDR1 SEHNR, CDR2 FQNEAQ (reference sequence). This CDR3 has 13 residues. The CDR3 nucleotides are TGTGCCAGCAGTCAGGGACAGCGGCTGGGGTTTGTCTTT. It encodes CASSQGQRLGFVF.

This chain connects TRBV13 to TRBJ2-3, with D possibly TRBD2 on 6 matching bases. The CDR3 spans 15 residues. Trimming pared 5 bases from V and 5 bases from J, leaving 17 bases between. Germline assignment: CDR1 PRHDT and CDR2 FYEKMQ (reference sequence). CDR3 amino acids: CASSTRGGLRDTQYF. For the CDR3, the DNA is TGTGCCAGCAGCACGCGGGGAGGTCTGAGAGATACGCAGTATTTT.

The chain employs TRBV6-5 and TRBJ2-2; TRBD2 agrees at 9 bases. In germline, CDR1 is MNHEY, CDR2 SVGAGI. V shed 1 base and J 9 bases; nucleotides not matched to a gene: 3. The CDR3 extends over 14 amino acids. The CDR3 reads CASSYWREGRELFF. The CDR3 nucleotides are TGTGCCAGCAGTTACTGGCGGGAGGGGCGGGAGCTGTTTTTT.

This clonotype was observed a handful of times. This chain links TRBV29-1 with TRBJ2-1; tentative D call: TRBD2 (6 bases). Germline-derived CDR1 and CDR2 are SQVTM and ANQGSEA. The CDR3 contains 16 residues. V was shortened by 8 bases and J by 0 bases, with 20 bases between the two germline ends. In DNA, the CDR3 is TGCAGCCTGTTACCCCACGGGGGAAGCTCCTACAATGAGCAGTTCTTC. This encodes CSLLPHGGSSYNEQFF.

Ten or more counts support this clonotype. The CDR3: CASSLQGTGEQFF. The CDR3 coding sequence is TGCGCCAGCAGCTTACAGGGTACGGGAGAGCAGTTCTTC. The gene calls are TRBV5-1 and TRBJ2-1; D is possibly TRBD1 (6 bases). Trimming removed 2 bases from V and 10 bases from J, with 13 bases in between. CDR3 length: 13 residues. CDR1 SGHRS and CDR2 YFSETQ come from the germline V gene.

The chain joins TRBV29-1 to TRBJ2-7; TRBD2 matches 9 bases. Per germline, CDR1 SQVTM and CDR2 ANQGSEA. The CDR3 extends over 13 amino acids. Losses at the gene ends were 8 bases for V and 2 bases for J; bases not matched to a gene: 7. The CDR3 coding sequence is TGCAGCTACAAGCGGGAGGACCCCTACGAGCAGTACTTC. It is translated as CSYKREDPYEQYF.